This TCR beta chain was captured by sequencing in a study of blood T cells in healthy people across ages. Study-wide points: The study found more naive CD4+ cells and higher diversity in long-lived than aged donors.

In this sample, this clonotype turned up a few times. Its antigen is not known. A sample-barcoded 5' primer and a J-beta primer mix were used in a second PCR of about 6 to 11 cycles. With 12 random nucleotides, a template-switch adaptor tagged each individual cDNA molecule. TCRdb reprocessed the 5' RACE reads via MiXCR and lists one record per CDR3 protein. The sample lists around 1,000,000 distinct CDR3 sequences, approximately 25% occurring once. This CDR3 is built from 13 residues. Trimming stripped 7 bases from V and 11 bases from J, with 15 bases between. Germline assignment: CDR1 MNHNY and CDR2 SVGAGI (reference sequence). These same records also appear under a second study, on T cells of mothers and their children. From that second work: The cDNA synthesis received all extracted RNA, at around 1.5 ug per 15 ul. The shaping of TCR recombination output by thymic selection is similar in related and unrelated pairs.

The gene calls are TRBV6-6 and TRBJ1-6; no clear D gene. The TCR originated in a girl aged 2-10 years in good health. Sequencing was done on a sample of blood. The CDR3 spells CASMEQEPTPLHF. For the CDR3, the DNA is TGTGCCAGCATGGAGCAGGAACCCACACCCCTCCACTTT.